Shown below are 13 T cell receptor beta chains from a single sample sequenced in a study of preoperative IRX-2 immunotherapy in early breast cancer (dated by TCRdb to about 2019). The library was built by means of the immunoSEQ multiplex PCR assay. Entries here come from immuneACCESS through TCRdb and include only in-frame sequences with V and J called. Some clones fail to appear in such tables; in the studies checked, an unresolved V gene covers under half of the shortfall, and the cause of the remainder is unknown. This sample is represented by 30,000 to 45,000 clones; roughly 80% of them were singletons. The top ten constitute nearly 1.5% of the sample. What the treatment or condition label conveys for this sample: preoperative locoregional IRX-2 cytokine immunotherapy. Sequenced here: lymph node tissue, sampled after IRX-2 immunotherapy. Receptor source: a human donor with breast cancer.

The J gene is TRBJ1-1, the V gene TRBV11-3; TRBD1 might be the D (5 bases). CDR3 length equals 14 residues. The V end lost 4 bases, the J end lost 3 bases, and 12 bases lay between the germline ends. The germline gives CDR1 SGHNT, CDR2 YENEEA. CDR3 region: CASSSSGGDTEAFF. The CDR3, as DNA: TGTGCCAGCAGCTCATCCGGAGGGGACACTGAAGCTTTCTTT.

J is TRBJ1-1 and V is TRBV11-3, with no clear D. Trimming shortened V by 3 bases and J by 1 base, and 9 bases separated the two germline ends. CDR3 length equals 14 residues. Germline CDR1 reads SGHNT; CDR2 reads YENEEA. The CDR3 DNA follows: TGTGCCAGCAGCTTCCAGGCGGCGAACACTGAAGCTTTCTTT. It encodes CASSFQAANTEAFF.

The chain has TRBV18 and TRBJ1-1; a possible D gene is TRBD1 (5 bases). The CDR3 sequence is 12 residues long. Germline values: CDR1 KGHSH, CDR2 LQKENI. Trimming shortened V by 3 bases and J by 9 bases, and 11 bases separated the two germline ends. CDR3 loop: CASSPLGGKAFF. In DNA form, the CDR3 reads TGTGCCAGCTCACCCTTGGGGGGAAAAGCTTTCTTT.

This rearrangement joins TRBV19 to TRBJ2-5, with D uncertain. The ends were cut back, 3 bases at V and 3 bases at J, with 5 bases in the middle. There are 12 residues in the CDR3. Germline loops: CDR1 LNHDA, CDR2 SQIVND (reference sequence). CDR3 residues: CASSIGEETQYF. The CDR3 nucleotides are TGTGCCAGTAGTATTGGGGAAGAGACCCAGTACTTC.

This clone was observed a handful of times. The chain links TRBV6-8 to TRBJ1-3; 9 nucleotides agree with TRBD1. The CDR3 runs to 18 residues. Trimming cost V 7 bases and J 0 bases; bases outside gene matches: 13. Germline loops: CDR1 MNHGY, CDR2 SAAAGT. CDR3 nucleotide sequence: TGTGCCAGCAACAGGGAAGGGACAGGGAGCAGCTCTGGAAACACCATATATTTT. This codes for CASNREGTGSSSGNTIYF.

CDR3: CASSLAGVGGGYTF. CDR3 bases: TGCGCCAGCAGCTTGGCCGGAGTGGGGGGAGGCTACACCTTC. The rearrangement joins TRBV5-1 to TRBJ1-2; TRBD1 is a possible D gene (5 bases). The CDR3 runs 14 residues. V lost 0 bases to trimming and J lost 8 bases, with 14 bases between them. CDR1 and CDR2 (germline): SGHRS, YFSETQ.

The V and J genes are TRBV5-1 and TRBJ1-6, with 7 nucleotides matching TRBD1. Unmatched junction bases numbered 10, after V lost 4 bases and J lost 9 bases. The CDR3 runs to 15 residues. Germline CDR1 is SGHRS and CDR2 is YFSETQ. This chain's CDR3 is CASSPTGASGSPLHF. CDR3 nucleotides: TGCGCCAGCAGCCCTACAGGGGCCAGCGGTTCACCCCTCCACTTT. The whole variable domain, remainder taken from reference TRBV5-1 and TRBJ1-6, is KAGVTQTPRYLIKTRGQQVTLSCSPISGHRSVSWYQQTPGQGLQFLFEYFSETQRNKGNFPGRFSGRQFSNSRSEMNVSTLELGDSALYLCASSPTGASGSPLHFGNGTRLTVT.

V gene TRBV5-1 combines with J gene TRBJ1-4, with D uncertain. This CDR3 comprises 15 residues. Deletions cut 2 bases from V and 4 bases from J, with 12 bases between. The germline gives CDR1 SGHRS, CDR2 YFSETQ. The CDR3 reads CASSFARRVNEKLFF. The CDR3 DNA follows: TGCGCCAGCAGCTTCGCCCGAAGGGTTAATGAAAAACTGTTTTTT.

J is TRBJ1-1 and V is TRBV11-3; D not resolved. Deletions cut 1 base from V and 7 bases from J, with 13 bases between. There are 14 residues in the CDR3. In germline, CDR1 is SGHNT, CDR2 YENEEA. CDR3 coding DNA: TGTGCCAGCAGCTTAGGCTCCACTGGGATTGAAGCTTTCTTT. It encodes CASSLGSTGIEAFF. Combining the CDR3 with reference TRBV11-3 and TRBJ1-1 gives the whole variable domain EAGVVQSPRYKIIEKKQPVAFWCNPISGHNTLYWYLQNLGQGPELLIRYENEEAVDDSQLPKDRFSAERLKGVDSTLKIQPAELGDSAVYLCASSLGSTGIEAFFGQGTRLTVV.

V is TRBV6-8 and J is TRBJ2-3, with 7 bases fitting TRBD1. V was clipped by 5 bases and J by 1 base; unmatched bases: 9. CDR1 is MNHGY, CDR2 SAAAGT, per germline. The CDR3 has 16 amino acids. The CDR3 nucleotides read TGTGCCAGCAGTCTCAGAGGGGGCGCAGGCACAGATACGCAGTATTTT. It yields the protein CASSLRGGAGTDTQYF.

CDR3 protein: CASSFLAGGPYEQYF. The CDR3 DNA sequence: TGTGCCAGCAGCTTTCTAGCGGGGGGGCCCTACGAGCAGTACTTC. This rearrangement joins TRBV11-3 to TRBJ2-7, with TRBD2 identical over 12 bases. CDR1 is SGHNT and CDR2 is YENEEA in the germline V gene. After removal of 3 bases from V and 2 bases from J, the junction contained 2 bases not matched to a gene. The CDR3 has 15 amino acids.

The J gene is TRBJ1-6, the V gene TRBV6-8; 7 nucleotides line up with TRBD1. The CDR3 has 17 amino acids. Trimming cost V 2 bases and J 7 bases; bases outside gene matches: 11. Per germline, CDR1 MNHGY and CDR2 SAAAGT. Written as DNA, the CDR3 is TGTGCCAGCAGTTACGTCTCGCAGGGGGTTATGAATTCACCCCTCCACTTT. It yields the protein CASSYVSQGVMNSPLHF.

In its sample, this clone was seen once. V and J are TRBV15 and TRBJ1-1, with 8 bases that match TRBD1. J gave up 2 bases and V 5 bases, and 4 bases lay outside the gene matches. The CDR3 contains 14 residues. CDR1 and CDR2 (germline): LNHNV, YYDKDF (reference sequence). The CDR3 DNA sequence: TGTGCCACCAGCTTCGGACAGGGCAACACTGAAGCTTTCTTT. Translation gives CATSFGQGNTEAFF.